These 11 T cell receptor beta chains were sequenced from one sample in a study of T cell responses to AZD1222 COVID-19 vaccine (dated by TCRdb to the early 2020s). The time point label of this sample denotes: baseline before first vaccination. The library came from the immunoSEQ multiplex PCR assay. TCRdb mirrors the immuneACCESS table, restricted to in-frame sequences. Some clones are absent from its copies; in checked studies, under half trace to an unresolved V gene, and the reason for the others is unknown. Across this sample there are approximately 110,000 clones, with more than 85% seen only once. Clones ranked in the top ten supply 1.2% of the sample. Material: peripheral blood, obtained on day 0 of AZD1222 vaccination. These receptors were collected from an adult in good health.

This clone was observed a handful of times. The V and J genes are TRBV15 and TRBJ2-7, with 8 bases matching TRBD2. The junction had 23 bases not matched to a gene; V was cut back by 0 bases and J by 7 bases. This CDR3 region has 20 residues. Germline V gene data show CDR1 as LNHNV and CDR2 as YYDKDF (reference sequence). CDR3 in amino acids: CATSRDWVRGGSGKNKEQYF. The CDR3 nucleotides are TGTGCCACCAGCAGAGATTGGGTGCGAGGTGGTAGCGGGAAAAACAAAGAGCAGTACTTC.

The genes are TRBV7-2 and TRBJ2-3; D tentatively reads TRBD1 or TRBD2 (5 bases each). Germline V gene data show CDR1 as SGHTA and CDR2 as FQGNSA. V was pared by 1 base and J by 6 bases, with 8 bases between. The CDR3 is 13 residues long. The CDR3 DNA reads TGTGCCAGCAGCTTAGGGTGGGGGGATACGCAGTATTTT. This codes for CASSLGWGDTQYF.

This clone was observed once. The CDR3 spells CSVTDRDFYEQYF. CDR3 DNA sequence: TGCAGCGTTACGGACAGGGACTTCTACGAGCAGTACTTC. This chain uses TRBV29-1 with TRBJ2-7; 8 nucleotides agree with TRBD1. The CDR3 totals 13 residues. Germline-derived CDR1 and CDR2 are SQVTM and ANQGSEA. Trimming cost V 5 bases and J 3 bases; bases outside gene matches: 6.

The CDR3 DNA follows: TGTGCCAGCTCACCCCCCCTGCAAATCACTGAAGCTTTCTTT. This translates into CASSPPLQITEAFF. V is TRBV18 and J is TRBJ1-1; D unclear. Per the germline V gene, CDR1 is KGHSH and CDR2 is LQKENI. The CDR3 consists of 14 residues. V was cut by 3 bases and J by 4 bases, with 12 bases left in between. The whole variable domain, filled in from reference TRBV18 and TRBJ1-1, reads NAGVMQNPRHLVRRRGQEARLRCSPMKGHSHVYWYRQLPEEGLKFMVYLQKENIIDESGMPKERFSAEFPKEGPSILRIQQVVRGDSAAYFCASSPPLQITEAFFGQGTRLTVV.

This chain uses TRBV7-9 with TRBJ1-1, with D possibly being TRBD1 (6 bases). The CDR3 runs to 16 residues. V was trimmed by 3 bases and J by 5 bases, leaving 19 bases between them. Germline CDR1 reads SEHNR; CDR2 reads FQNEAQ (reference sequence). The DNA of the CDR3 is TGTGCCAGCAGCTTCCCCGCAAAACAGGGACGGACTGAAGCTTTCTTT. Protein: CASSFPAKQGRTEAFF.

V and J are TRBV7-2 and TRBJ1-5, with D hard to call. CDR3 size: 14 residues. Germline CDR1 SGHTA, CDR2 FQGNSA. Trimming pared 5 bases from V and 3 bases from J, leaving 11 bases between. DNA for the CDR3: TGTGCCAGCAGCCCGGCAGGCGTCAATCAGCCCCAGCATTTT. It translates to CASSPAGVNQPQHF.

The CDR3, as DNA: TGTGCCAGCAGCAGTGGAAACACCATATATTTT. Protein product: CASSSGNTIYF. J is TRBJ1-3 and V is TRBV7-9; D gene ambiguous. The CDR3 is 11 residues long. Germline values: CDR1 SEHNR, CDR2 FQNEAQ (reference sequence). V shed 5 bases and J shed 3 bases, with 2 bases lying between them.

The V call is TRBV6-1, the J call TRBJ2-1; tentative D call: TRBD2 (6 bases). This CDR3 contains 17 residues. Trimming took off 2 bases at V and 1 base at J, with 15 bases between the two ends. CDR1 and CDR2 (germline): MNHNS, SASEGT. In nucleotides, the CDR3 is TGTGCCAGCAGTGAAATCCCGACTAGGTTTTCCTACAATGAGCAGTTCTTC. Protein sequence: CASSEIPTRFSYNEQFF.

The J gene is TRBJ1-2, the V gene TRBV5-1; 11 bases align to TRBD1. Per the germline V gene, CDR1 is SGHRS and CDR2 is YFSETQ. The CDR3 consists of 15 residues. The J segment lost 4 bases and the V segment lost 4 bases, leaving 6 bases of the junction unmatched. This chain's CDR3 is CASSADGQGAYGYTF. The CDR3 coding sequence is TGCGCCAGCAGCGCTGATGGACAGGGGGCCTATGGCTACACCTTC.

The gene calls are TRBV9 and TRBJ2-2; 8 bases are a match to TRBD2. J was trimmed by 5 bases and V by 6 bases; bases with no gene match: 3. The V gene's germline CDR1 is SGDLS and CDR2 YYNGEE. The CDR3 is 13 amino acids. CDR3 in amino acids: CASTPGGTGELFF. In DNA form, the CDR3 reads TGTGCCAGCACCCCGGGGGGGACCGGGGAGCTGTTTTTT.

The chain links TRBV6-1 to TRBJ1-2, with D unresolved. The CDR3 length is 11 residues. The germline gives CDR1 MNHNS, CDR2 SASEGT. Trimming removed 0 bases at V and 8 bases at J, with 4 bases between. DNA of the CDR3: TGTGCCAGCAGTGAAGCGTGGGGCTACACCTTC. Translated: CASSEAWGYTF.